This T cell receptor beta chain was found in a study of shared clonotypes between healthy human individuals. Original data processing: Junction-only sequences without quality scores were provided by ImmunoSEQ, so filtering was different. TCRdb's table, derived via immunoSEQ multiplex PCR, lists solely in-frame clones and lacks some. V and J calls and clone size are those listed in that table; D and trimming were worked out from the DNA. The sample holds 450,000 to 500,000 clones; about 78% are singletons and the top ten take approximately 12%. Regarding the study as a whole: Clonotype sharing among donors, it was expected, would be affected by sequencing depth.

Remarks on this clone: Its antigen remains unidentified.

CDR1 and CDR2 from the germline V gene are KGHSH and LQKENI. Trimming at V came to 3 bases and at J to 4 bases, leaving 3 bases not matched to a gene. The CDR3 is made up of 14 amino acids. J is TRBJ2-3 and V is TRBV18, with TRBD2 matching over 8 bases. Sequencing used PBMCs. The receptor was derived from a middle-aged woman in good health. Some clones in this sample may be carry-over from other donors' samples. CDR3 amino acids: CASSPGTRADTQYF. As DNA, the CDR3 is TGTGCCAGCTCACCCGGGACTAGAGCAGATACGCAGTATTTT.